The present T cell receptor (beta chain) was sequenced within a study of human T cells and chemical hapten exposure. On the study more broadly: The study patch tested 0.01% DPC on the upper back and read results at 6 days.

V lost 3 bases and J 4 bases, leaving 10 bases between the germline ends. There are 14 residues in the CDR3. In germline, CDR1 is MDHEN, CDR2 SYDVKM. TCRdb re-derived calls from the RACE reads in MiXCR, one entry per CDR3 protein. The sample consists of around 180,000 distinct CDR3 sequences, roughly 30% of them appearing once. This sample's time point: pre-sensitization, week 0. Sample treatment: therapeutic diphenylcyclopropenone sensitization with weekly scalp DPC. Worth noting for this clonotype: The antigen is unknown.

Points from the study as a whole: PT1 expanded TCR numbers tracked positively with patch test score.

The TCR originated in a woman aged 25 to 45 with alopecia areata. Some clones in this sample may be carry-over from other donors' samples. Sequencing used whole blood, obtained in connection with sensitization to the hapten diphenylcyclopropenone (DPC). J is TRBJ1-5 and V is TRBV28; tentative D call: TRBD1 (5 bases). The CDR3 region is CASSFGDGNQPQHF. CDR3 in DNA: TGTGCCAGCAGTTTTGGGGACGGGAATCAGCCCCAGCATTTT.